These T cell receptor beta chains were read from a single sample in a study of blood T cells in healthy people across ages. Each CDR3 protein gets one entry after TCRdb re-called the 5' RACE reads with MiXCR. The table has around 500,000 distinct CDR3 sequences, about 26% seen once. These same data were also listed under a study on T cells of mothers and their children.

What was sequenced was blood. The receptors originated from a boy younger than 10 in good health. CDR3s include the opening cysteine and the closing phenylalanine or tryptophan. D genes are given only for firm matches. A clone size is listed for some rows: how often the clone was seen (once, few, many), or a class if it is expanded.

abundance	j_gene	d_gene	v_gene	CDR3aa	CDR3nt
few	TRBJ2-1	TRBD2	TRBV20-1	CSASIAGGSSYNEQFF	TGCAGTGCTAGCATAGCGGGAGGTTCCTCCTACAATGAGCAGTTCTTC
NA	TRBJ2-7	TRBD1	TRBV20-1	CSASPGQGAVSYEQYF	TGCAGTGCTAGTCCCGGACAGGGGGCGGTTTCGTACGAGCAGTACTTC
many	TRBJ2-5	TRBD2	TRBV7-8	CASRVIAGEETQYF	TGTGCCAGCAGGGTAATAGCGGGGGAAGAGACCCAGTACTTC
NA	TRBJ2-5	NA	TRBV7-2	CASRTVGTQYF	TGTGCCAGCAGGACCGTAGGGACCCAGTACTTC
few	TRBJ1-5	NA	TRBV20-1	CSARGRVVENQPQHF	TGCAGTGCTAGAGGCCGGGTAGTAGAGAATCAGCCCCAGCATTTT
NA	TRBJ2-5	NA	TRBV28	CASSFLGRETQYF	TGTGCCAGCAGTTTTTTAGGGAGAGAGACCCAGTACTTC
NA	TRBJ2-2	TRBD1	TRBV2	CASRPDRGLTGELFF	TGTGCCAGCAGACCTGACAGGGGGCTCACCGGGGAGCTGTTTTTT
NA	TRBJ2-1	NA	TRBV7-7	CASSPDYTYNEQFF	TGTGCCAGCAGCCCCGACTACACCTACAATGAGCAGTTCTTC
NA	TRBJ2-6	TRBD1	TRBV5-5	CASSPSLTGGVLANVLTF	TGTGCCAGCAGCCCGTCTCTAACAGGGGGCGTTTTGGCCAACGTCCTGACTTTC
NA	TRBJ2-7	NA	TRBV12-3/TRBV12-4	CASSHREGNHEQYF	TGTGCCAGCAGCCACCGCGAGGGGAATCACGAGCAGTACTTC
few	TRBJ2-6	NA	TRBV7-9	CASGSSAGANVLTF	TGTGCCAGCGGAAGTTCGGCTGGGGCCAACGTCCTGACTTTC
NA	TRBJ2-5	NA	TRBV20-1	CSARDGGHGETQYF	TGCAGTGCTAGAGATGGGGGGCATGGGGAGACCCAGTACTTC
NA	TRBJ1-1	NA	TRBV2	CASSGEGGTEAFF	TGTGCCAGCAGTGGGGAAGGGGGCACTGAAGCTTTCTTT
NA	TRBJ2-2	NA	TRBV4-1	CASSQKGLNTGELFF	TGCGCCAGCAGCCAAAAGGGGCTCAACACCGGGGAGCTGTTTTTT
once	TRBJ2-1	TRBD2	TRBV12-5	CASGLVSAGGSYNEQFF	TGTGCTAGTGGTTTGGTATCAGCGGGAGGGTCCTACAATGAGCAGTTCTTC
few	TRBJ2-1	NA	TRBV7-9	CASSHRDSRPYNEQFF	TGTGCCAGCAGCCACAGGGATAGCCGTCCTTACAATGAGCAGTTCTTC
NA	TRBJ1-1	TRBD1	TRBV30	CAWREDRVATEAFF	TGTGCCTGGAGGGAGGACAGGGTGGCCACTGAAGCTTTCTTT
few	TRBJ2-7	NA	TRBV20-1	CSARAVGEQYF	TGCAGTGCTAGAGCCGTGGGGGAGCAGTACTTC
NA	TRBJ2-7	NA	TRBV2	CASSGRGASYEQYF	TGTGCCAGCAGTGGTAGGGGGGCCTCCTACGAGCAGTACTTC
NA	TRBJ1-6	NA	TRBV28	CASSPPSYNSPLHF	TGTGCCAGCAGCCCCCCCTCCTATAATTCACCCCTCCACTTT
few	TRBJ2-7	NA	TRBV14	CASSQVADGYEQYF	TGTGCCAGCAGCCAAGTAGCAGATGGCTACGAGCAGTACTTC
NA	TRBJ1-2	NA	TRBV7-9	CASSHGTTNYGYTF	TGTGCCAGCAGCCATGGGACTACTAACTATGGCTACACCTTC
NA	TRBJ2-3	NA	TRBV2	CASSDGPRGNTDTQYF	TGTGCCAGCAGTGACGGACCCAGGGGTAACACAGATACGCAGTATTTT
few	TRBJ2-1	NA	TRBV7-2	CASSFNTGPNEQFF	TGTGCCAGCAGCTTTAATACGGGGCCCAATGAGCAGTTCTTC
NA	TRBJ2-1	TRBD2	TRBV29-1	CSVELLSGTSSLNEQFF	TGCAGCGTTGAGTTGCTATCCGGGACTAGTTCCCTCAATGAGCAGTTCTTC
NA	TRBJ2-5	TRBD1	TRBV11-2	CASSLVAWRQGNGETQYF	TGTGCCAGCAGCTTAGTGGCGTGGAGACAGGGAAATGGAGAGACCCAGTACTTC
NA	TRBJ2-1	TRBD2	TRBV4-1	CASSQDRTSGRRNEQFF	TGCGCCAGCAGCCAAGATAGGACTAGCGGGAGGCGAAATGAGCAGTTCTTC
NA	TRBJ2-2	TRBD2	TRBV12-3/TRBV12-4	CASIISGVDGELFF	TGTGCCAGCATTATTAGCGGGGTGGACGGGGAGCTGTTTTTT
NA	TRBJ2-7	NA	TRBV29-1	CSVEDLTYEQYF	TGCAGCGTTGAAGACCTCACCTACGAGCAGTACTTC
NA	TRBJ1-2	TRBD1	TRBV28	CASSLLTGDGYTF	TGTGCCAGCAGTTTACTGACAGGGGATGGCTACACCTTC
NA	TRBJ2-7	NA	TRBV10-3	CAIGQEPYEQYF	TGTGCCATCGGGCAGGAACCCTACGAGCAGTACTTC
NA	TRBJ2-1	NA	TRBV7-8	CASSSPGRANEQFF	TGTGCCAGCAGCTCCCCGGGTAGGGCCAATGAGCAGTTCTTC
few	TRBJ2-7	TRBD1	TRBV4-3	CASSQEWGPRDRQYEQYF	TGCGCCAGCAGCCAAGAATGGGGGCCCCGGGACAGGCAATACGAGCAGTACTTC
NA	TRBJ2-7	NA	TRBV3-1	CARPGPSSYEQYF	TGTGCCAGGCCGGGTCCCAGCTCCTACGAGCAGTACTTC
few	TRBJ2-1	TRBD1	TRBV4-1	CASSPRTGQLRDEQFF	TGCGCCAGCAGCCCCCGGACAGGGCAGCTCAGGGATGAGCAGTTCTTC
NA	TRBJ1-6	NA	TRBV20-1	CSAQDTTGRSPLHF	TGCAGTGCGCAAGACACAACAGGGCGTTCACCCCTCCACTTT
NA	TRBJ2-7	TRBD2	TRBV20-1	CSAKKPGLATTYEQYF	TGCAGTGCTAAGAAACCGGGACTAGCGACTACCTACGAGCAGTACTTC
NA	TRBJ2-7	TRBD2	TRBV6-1	CASSFDGGAPYEQYF	TGTGCCAGCAGCTTCGACGGGGGGGCCCCCTACGAGCAGTACTTC
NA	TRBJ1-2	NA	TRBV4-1	CASSQVRGLYTF	TGCGCCAGCAGCCAAGTTCGCGGGTTGTACACCTTC
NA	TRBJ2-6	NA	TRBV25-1	CASSEVWGSGANVLTF	TGTGCCAGCAGTGAGGTGTGGGGTTCTGGGGCCAACGTCCTGACTTTC
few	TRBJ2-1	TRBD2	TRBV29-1	CSVRGTSGAQYNEQFF	TGCAGCGTTCGAGGGACTAGCGGGGCTCAATACAATGAGCAGTTCTTC
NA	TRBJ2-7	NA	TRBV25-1	CASSEWGRGEYF	TGTGCCAGCAGTGAATGGGGTAGGGGGGAGTACTTC
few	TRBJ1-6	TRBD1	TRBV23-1	CASSHPGQVVNSPLHF	TGCGCCAGCAGTCATCCCGGACAGGTCGTTAATTCACCCCTCCACTTT
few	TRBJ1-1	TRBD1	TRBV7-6	CASSLEGGIQGTEAFF	TGTGCCAGCAGCTTAGAAGGGGGGATACAGGGGACTGAAGCTTTCTTT
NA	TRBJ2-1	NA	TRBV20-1	CSARAGPIVYNEQFF	TGCAGTGCTAGAGCTGGACCAATAGTCTACAATGAGCAGTTCTTC
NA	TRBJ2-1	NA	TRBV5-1	CASSFSTLSYNEQFF	TGCGCCAGCAGCTTTTCAACCCTCTCCTACAATGAGCAGTTCTTC
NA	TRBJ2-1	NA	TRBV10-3	CAISESKAGRSYNEQFF	TGTGCCATCAGTGAGTCGAAGGCGGGACGCTCCTACAATGAGCAGTTCTTC
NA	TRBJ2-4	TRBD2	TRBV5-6	CASSSTSGEGQWDIQYF	TGTGCCAGCAGCTCTACTAGCGGGGAAGGCCAATGGGACATTCAGTACTTC
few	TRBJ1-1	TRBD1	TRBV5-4	CASSQGQGAEAFF	TGTGCCAGCAGCCAGGGACAGGGGGCTGAAGCTTTCTTT
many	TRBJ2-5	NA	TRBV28	CASSFRGRQETQYF	TGTGCCAGCAGTTTCCGGGGGAGGCAAGAGACCCAGTACTTC
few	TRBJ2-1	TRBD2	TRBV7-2	CVSSLAGGTEAQFF	TGTGTCAGCAGCTTAGCGGGGGGGACAGAAGCGCAGTTCTTC
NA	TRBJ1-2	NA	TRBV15	CATSRLLGGVLGYTF	TGTGCCACCAGCAGACTACTCGGGGGGGTTTTGGGCTACACCTTC
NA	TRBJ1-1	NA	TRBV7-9	CASSPWEGANTEAFF	TGTGCCAGCAGCCCCTGGGAGGGAGCCAACACTGAAGCTTTCTTT
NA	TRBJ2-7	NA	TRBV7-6	CASSFGHGYEQYF	TGTGCCAGCAGCTTCGGACATGGCTACGAGCAGTACTTC
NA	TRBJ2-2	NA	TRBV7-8	CASSLFGSGELFF	TGTGCCAGCAGCTTATTTGGGTCCGGGGAGCTGTTTTTT